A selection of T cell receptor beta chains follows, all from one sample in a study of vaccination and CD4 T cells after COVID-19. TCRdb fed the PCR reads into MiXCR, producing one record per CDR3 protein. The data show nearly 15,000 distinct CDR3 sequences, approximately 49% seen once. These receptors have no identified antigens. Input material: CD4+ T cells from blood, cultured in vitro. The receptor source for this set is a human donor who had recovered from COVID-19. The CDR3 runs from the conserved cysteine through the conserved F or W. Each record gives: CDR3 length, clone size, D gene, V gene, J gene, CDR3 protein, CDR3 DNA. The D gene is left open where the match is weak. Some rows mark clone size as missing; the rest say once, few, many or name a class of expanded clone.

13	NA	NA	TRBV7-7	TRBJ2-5	CASSAERGQTQYF	TGTGCCAGCAGCGCGGAACGGGGGCAGACCCAGTACTTC
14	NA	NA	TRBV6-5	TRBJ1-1	CASSYGGVNTEAFF	TGTGCCAGCAGTTACGGGGGAGTAAACACTGAAGCTTTCTTT
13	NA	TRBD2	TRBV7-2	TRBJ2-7	CASSLPPGGPAHF	TGTGCCAGCAGCTTACCCCCGGGAGGGCCCGCGCACTTC
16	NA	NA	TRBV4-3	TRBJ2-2	CASSQVGGHGTGELFF	TGCGCCAGCAGCCAAGTCGGGGGGCATGGCACCGGGGAGCTGTTTTTT
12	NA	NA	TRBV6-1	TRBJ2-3	CASRTVADTQYF	TGTGCCAGCAGAACAGTCGCAGATACGCAGTATTTT
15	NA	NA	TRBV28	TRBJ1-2	CASRLYYGNNYGYTF	TGTGCCAGCAGATTGTATTACGGTAATAACTATGGCTACACCTTC
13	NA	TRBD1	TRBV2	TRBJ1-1	CASLGTGMTEAFF	TGTGCCAGCCTAGGGACAGGGATGACTGAAGCTTTCTTT
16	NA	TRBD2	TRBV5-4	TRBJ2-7	CASSPGGLAAFYEQYF	TGTGCCAGCAGCCCCGGCGGACTAGCGGCGTTCTACGAGCAGTACTTC
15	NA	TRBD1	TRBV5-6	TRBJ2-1	CASSLTGTGGGEQFF	TGTGCCAGCAGCTTGACTGGGACAGGGGGGGGTGAGCAGTTCTTC
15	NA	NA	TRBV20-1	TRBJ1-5	CSADGHIRTDQPQHF	TGCAGTGCTGACGGACATATACGGACTGATCAGCCCCAGCATTTT
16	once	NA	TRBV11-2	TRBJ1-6	CASSFRQGRYNSPLHF	TGTGCCAGCAGCTTTAGGCAGGGAAGATATAATTCACCCCTCCACTTT
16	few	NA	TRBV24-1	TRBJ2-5	CATSGSVYPNQETQYF	TGTGCCACCAGTGGAAGCGTTTACCCCAATCAAGAGACCCAGTACTTC
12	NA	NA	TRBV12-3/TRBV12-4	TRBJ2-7	CASSLLQGRPYF	TGTGCCAGCAGTTTACTCCAGGGACGTCCGTACTTC
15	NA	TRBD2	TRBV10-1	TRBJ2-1	CASSPLAGAYNEQFF	TGCGCCAGCAGTCCACTAGCGGGGGCCTACAATGAGCAGTTCTTC
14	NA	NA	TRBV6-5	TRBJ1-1	CASSFQGPNTEAFF	TGTGCCAGCAGTTTTCAGGGGCCCAACACTGAAGCTTTCTTT
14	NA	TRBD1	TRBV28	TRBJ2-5	CASSPDRGRETQYF	TGTGCCAGCAGTCCAGACAGGGGTCGAGAGACCCAGTACTTC
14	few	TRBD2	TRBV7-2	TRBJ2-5	CASSTGTRRETQYF	TGTGCCAGCAGCACCGGGACTAGACGCGAGACCCAGTACTTC
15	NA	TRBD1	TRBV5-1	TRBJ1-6	CASSPWTGGNSPLHF	TGCGCCAGCAGCCCGTGGACAGGTGGAAATTCACCCCTCCACTTT
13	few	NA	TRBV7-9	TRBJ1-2	CASSLQGRDGYTF	TGTGCCAGCAGCTTACAGGGTAGAGACGGCTACACCTTC
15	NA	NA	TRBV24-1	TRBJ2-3	CATSPSSLSTDTQYF	TGTGCCACCAGTCCGAGCTCCCTTAGCACAGATACGCAGTATTTT
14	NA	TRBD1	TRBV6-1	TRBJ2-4	CASTPGQGKNIQYF	TGTGCCAGCACCCCGGGACAGGGGAAAAACATTCAGTACTTC
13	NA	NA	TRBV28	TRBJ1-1	CASSIGGWTEAFF	TGTGCCAGCAGTATAGGGGGTTGGACTGAAGCTTTCTTT
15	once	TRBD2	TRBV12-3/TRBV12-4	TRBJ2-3	CASSSRTSGRDTQYF	TGTGCCAGCAGTTCCCGGACTAGCGGGCGAGATACGCAGTATTTT
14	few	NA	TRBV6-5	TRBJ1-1	CASSYRGKLRTAFF	TGTGCCAGCAGTTACCGGGGCAAGTTACGGACAGCTTTCTTT
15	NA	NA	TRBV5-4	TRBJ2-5	CASSSTWAGGETQYF	TGTGCCAGCAGCTCTACCTGGGCCGGAGGGGAGACCCAGTACTTC
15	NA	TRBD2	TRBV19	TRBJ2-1	CASSTSTGLALHYFF	TGTGCCAGTAGTACTTCGACAGGACTAGCCCTCCATTATTTCTTC
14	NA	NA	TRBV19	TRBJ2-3	CASSIGGRSDTQYF	TGTGCCAGTAGTATAGGGGGGCGATCAGATACGCAGTATTTT
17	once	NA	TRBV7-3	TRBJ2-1	CASRSGLSRAGSNEQFF	TGTGCCAGCAGATCTGGGCTGAGCCGCGCGGGATCGAATGAGCAGTTCTTC
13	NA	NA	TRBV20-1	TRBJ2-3	CSARVGGTDTQYF	TGCAGTGCTAGAGTGGGGGGCACAGATACGCAGTATTTT
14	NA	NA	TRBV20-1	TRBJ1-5	CSASTGVGNQPQHF	TGCAGTGCTTCGACTGGGGTTGGCAATCAGCCCCAGCATTTT
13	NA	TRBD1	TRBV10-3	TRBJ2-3	CATSGQDTDTQYF	TGTGCCACCTCCGGACAGGACACAGATACGCAGTATTTT
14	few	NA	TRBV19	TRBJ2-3	CASSIDAGTDTQYF	TGTGCCAGTAGTATAGACGCAGGCACAGATACGCAGTATTTT
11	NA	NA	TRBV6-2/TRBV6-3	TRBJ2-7	CASSIPYEQYF	TGTGCCAGCAGTATCCCCTACGAGCAGTACTTC
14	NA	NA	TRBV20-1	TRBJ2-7	CSARESRGADEQYF	TGCAGTGCTAGAGAATCTCGGGGGGCGGACGAGCAGTACTTC
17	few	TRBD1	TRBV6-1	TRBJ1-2	CASSSDRDHSNNYGYTF	TGTGCCAGCAGCTCGGACAGGGACCACTCGAATAACTATGGCTACACCTTC
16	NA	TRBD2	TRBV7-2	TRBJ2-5	CASSPGTSGPAPGSYF	TGTGCCAGCAGCCCAGGGACTAGCGGGCCCGCTCCTGGGTCGTACTTC
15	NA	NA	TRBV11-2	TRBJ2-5	CASSFAGSAGETQYF	TGTGCCAGCAGCTTCGCGGGGAGCGCCGGGGAGACCCAGTACTTC
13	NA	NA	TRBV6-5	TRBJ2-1	CASSYGSLNEQFF	TGTGCCAGCAGTTACGGGAGTCTAAATGAGCAGTTCTTC
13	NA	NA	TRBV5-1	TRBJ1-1	CASQTGGSGEAFF	TGCGCCAGCCAGACGGGCGGGAGCGGTGAAGCTTTCTTT
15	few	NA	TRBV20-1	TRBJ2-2	CSAVRGQWNTGELFF	TGCAGTGCCGTACGAGGACAGTGGAACACCGGGGAGCTGTTTTTT